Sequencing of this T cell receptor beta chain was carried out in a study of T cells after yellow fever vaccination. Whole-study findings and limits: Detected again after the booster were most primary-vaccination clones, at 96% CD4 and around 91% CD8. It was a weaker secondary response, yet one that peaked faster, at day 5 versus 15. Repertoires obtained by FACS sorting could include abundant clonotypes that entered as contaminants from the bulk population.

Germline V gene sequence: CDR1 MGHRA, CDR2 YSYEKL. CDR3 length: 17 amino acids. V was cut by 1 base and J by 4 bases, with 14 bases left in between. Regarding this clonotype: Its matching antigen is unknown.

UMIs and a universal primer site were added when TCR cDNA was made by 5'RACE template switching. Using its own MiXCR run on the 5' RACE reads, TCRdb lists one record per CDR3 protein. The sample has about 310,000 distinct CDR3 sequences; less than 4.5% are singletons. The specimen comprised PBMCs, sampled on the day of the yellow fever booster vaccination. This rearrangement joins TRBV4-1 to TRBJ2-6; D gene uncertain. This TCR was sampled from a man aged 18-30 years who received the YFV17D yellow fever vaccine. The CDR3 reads CASSQGLVIGGANVLTF. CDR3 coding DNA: TGCGCCAGCAGCCAAGGACTGGTAATTGGAGGGGCCAACGTCCTGACTTTC.